This paragraph covers one T cell receptor beta chain sequence. Eight cDNA synthesis reactions were run for every sample. UMIs with a 6-nucleotide sample barcode were added by template switching. TCRalpha and TCRbeta cDNA underwent two nested PCRs of roughly 15 and 9 cycles. After re-calling the 5' RACE reads, TCRdb lists one entry per CDR3 protein, DNA absent. The sample holds roughly 200,000 distinct CDR3 sequences. The data stem from a study of monozygotic twins with inflammatory bowel disease. The sequence came from a human donor with ulcerative colitis or Crohn's disease, or a healthy co-twin of an affected twin (not recorded which). The sample was blood.

CDR3 residues: CASKTGAGELFF. This chain connects TRBV11-2 to TRBJ2-2; TCRdb's D gene call, TRBD1, goes unchecked for lack of DNA. In germline, CDR1 is SGHAT, CDR2 FQNNGV. This CDR3 is built from 12 residues. The full variable domain, its missing parts supplied by reference TRBV11-2 and TRBJ2-2, is EAGVAQSPRYKIIEKRQSVAFWCNPISGHATLYWYQQILGQGPKLLIQFQNNGVVDDSQLPKDRFSAERLKGVDSTLKIQPAKLEDSAVYLCASKTGAGELFFGEGSRLTVL.